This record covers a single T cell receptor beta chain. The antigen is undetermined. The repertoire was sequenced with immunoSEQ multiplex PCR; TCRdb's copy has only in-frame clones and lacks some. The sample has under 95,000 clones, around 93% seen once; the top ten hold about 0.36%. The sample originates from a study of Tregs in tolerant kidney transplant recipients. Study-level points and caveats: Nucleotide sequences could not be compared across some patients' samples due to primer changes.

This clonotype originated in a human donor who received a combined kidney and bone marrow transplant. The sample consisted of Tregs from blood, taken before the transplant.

The CDR3 region is CASSYAGGDYEQYF. CDR3 DNA sequence: TGTGCCAGCAGTTACGCGGGAGGGGACTACGAGCAGTACTTC. V usage is TRBV6-5 and J usage is TRBJ2-7, with 9 bases identical to TRBD2. Unmatched junction bases numbered 2, after V lost 2 bases and J lost 3 bases. The germline V gene has CDR1 MNHEY and CDR2 SVGAGI. There are 14 residues in the CDR3.